A single sample is the source of the 27 T cell receptor beta chains below, sequenced in a study of vaccination and CD4 T cells after COVID-19. These receptors have no identified antigens. The treatment here: roughly nine-day PBMC culture with coronavirus spike peptide pools or control peptides (ViraFEST assay). With the Oncomine TCR Beta short-read assay, DNA from cultured CD4+ T cells was sequenced. TCRdb re-called the PCR reads with MiXCR, one entry per CDR3 protein. Of approximately 20,000 distinct CDR3 sequences listed, 55% are singletons. The material sequenced was CD4+ T cells from blood, cultured in vitro. These receptors were obtained from a human donor who had recovered from COVID-19.

This clonotype appeared a few times. This rearrangement joins TRBV12-3 or TRBV12-4 to TRBJ2-2; 7 bases map to TRBD1. V dropped 6 bases and J dropped 3; count of bases not matched to a gene: 10. The CDR3 consists of 16 residues. The CDR3 region has the DNA TGTGCCAGCAGCAACCGGGCAGGGGGAGACACCGGGGAGCTGTTTTTT. Encoded protein: CASSNRAGGDTGELFF.

This clonotype appeared a few times. J is TRBJ1-5 and V is TRBV20-1; a possible D gene is TRBD1 (6 bases). The CDR3 loop spans 12 amino acids. V gave up 5 bases and J gave up 4 bases, with 9 bases separating them. CDR1 is DFQATT, CDR2 SNEGSKA, per germline (reference sequence). The CDR3 nucleotides are TGCAGTGCTCCAGGGGTAAATCAGCCCCAGCATTTT. Its protein is CSAPGVNQPQHF.

This chain uses TRBV12-3 or TRBV12-4 with TRBJ2-1, with TRBD2 matching over 12 bases. The CDR3 sequence is 17 residues long. The J segment lost 0 bases and the V segment lost 6 bases, leaving 6 bases of the junction unmatched. The CDR3, as DNA: TGTGCCAGCAGCCCACTAGCGGGAGGCCCCTCCTACAATGAGCAGTTCTTC. Its protein product is CASSPLAGGPSYNEQFF.

This rearrangement joins TRBV6-2 or TRBV6-3 to TRBJ1-1; D not certain. The length of the CDR3 is 13 residues. V was pared by 8 bases and J by 4 bases, with 14 bases between. CDR1 MNHEY and CDR2 SVGEGT come from the germline V gene. The CDR3 is CASRLTGSTEAFF. The CDR3 DNA is TGTGCCAGCCGCCTTACCGGGAGCACTGAAGCTTTCTTT.

The chain joins TRBV20-1 to TRBJ2-7; D remains ambiguous. The CDR3 sequence is 13 residues long. Between the trimmed V and J ends, which lost 6 bases and 0 bases, there was a span of 12 bases. In germline, CDR1 is DFQATT, CDR2 SNEGSKA (reference sequence). The CDR3 nucleotides read TGCAGTGCCGCTCACCCCCTCTCCTACGAGCAGTACTTC. It codes for CSAAHPLSYEQYF.

This rearrangement joins TRBV3-1 to TRBJ2-3; D is ambiguous. This CDR3 has 14 amino acids. The ends were cut back, 3 bases at V and 4 bases at J, with 11 bases in the middle. Germline CDR1 and CDR2: LGHDT and YNNKEL (reference sequence). DNA of the CDR3: TGTGCCAGCAGCCAGCTTGGGTTGCCAGATACGCAGTATTTT. This sequence encodes CASSQLGLPDTQYF.

This clonotype has only a few counts. The J gene is TRBJ1-5, the V gene TRBV15, with D unclear. There are 17 residues in the CDR3. Trimming took off 1 base at V and 0 bases at J, with 13 bases between the two ends. In germline, CDR1 is LNHNV, CDR2 YYDKDF (reference sequence). DNA of the CDR3: TGTGCCACCAGCAGAGGCTCTTCCACAGTTAGCAATCAGCCCCAGCATTTT. Protein: CATSRGSSTVSNQPQHF.

This clonotype was seen only a few times. The CDR3 sequence: CASSSRTRRETQYF. In DNA form, the CDR3 reads TGTGCCAGCAGCTCGCGGACGCGTCGGGAGACCCAGTACTTC. The chain links TRBV7-2 to TRBJ2-5, with D unclear. CDR3 size: 14 residues. Trimming pared 4 bases from V and 5 bases from J, leaving 14 bases between. Germline CDR1 SGHTA, CDR2 FQGNSA. The full variable domain, in which reference TRBV7-2 and TRBJ2-5 provide the parts outside the CDR3, is GAGVSQSPSNKVTEKGKDVELRCDPISGHTALYWYRQSLGQGLEFLIYFQGNSAPDKSGLPSDRFSAERTGGSVSTLTIQRTQQEDSAVYLCASSSRTRRETQYFGPGTRLLVL.

The chain joins TRBV6-5 to TRBJ2-7; 8 positions match TRBD1. This CDR3 has 14 residues. V shed 2 bases, J shed 5 bases, and the junction held 5 bases outside the gene matches. Germline V gives CDR1 MNHEY, CDR2 SVGAGI. Here the CDR3 reads CASSYPTGENEQYF. The DNA for the CDR3 is TGTGCCAGCAGTTACCCGACAGGGGAGAACGAGCAGTACTTC.

This clonotype is a singleton in its sample. Given a much more abundant clone one base away, this may be a read error. The rearrangement uses TRBV15 and TRBJ1-5, with D unresolved. This CDR3 spans 14 amino acids. Germline CDR1 and CDR2: LNHNV and YYDKDF (reference sequence). The CDR3 coding sequence is TGTGCCACCAGCGGAGATCCCGAGAATCAGCCCCAGCATTTT. This codes for CATSGDPENQPQHF.

This clonotype was counted a single time. This rearrangement joins TRBV7-9 to TRBJ2-7; no clear D gene. The CDR3 extends over 14 amino acids. In germline, CDR1 is SEHNR, CDR2 FQNEAQ (reference sequence). With 3 bases removed from V and 2 bases from J, the gap between germline ends came to 11 bases. The CDR3 here is CASSFLEQTYEQYF. CDR3 bases: TGTGCCAGCAGCTTTCTGGAACAGACCTACGAGCAGTACTTC.

This chain connects TRBV6-2 or TRBV6-3 to TRBJ2-1; D possibly uses TRBD1 or TRBD2 (5 bases each). Germline V gives CDR1 MNHEY, CDR2 SVGEGT. Trimming removed 7 bases from V and 12 bases from J, with 34 bases in between. This CDR3 has 18 amino acids. The CDR3 here is CASMSVGTDRETAGRQFF. DNA for the CDR3: TGTGCCAGCATGTCAGTAGGGACCGACAGAGAAACGGCAGGTCGGCAGTTCTTC.

The V gene is TRBV19, the J gene TRBJ2-3, with a tentative D call TRBD1 (5 bases). The CDR3 loop spans 14 amino acids. From germline, CDR1 is LNHDA and CDR2 SQIVND (reference sequence). Deletions cut 3 bases from V and 6 bases from J, with 13 bases between. The CDR3 DNA reads as TGTGCCAGTAGTATCGGTGGGGCTTTCGATACGCAGTATTTT. It yields the protein CASSIGGAFDTQYF.

This chain joins TRBV6-1 and TRBJ2-7; D is possibly TRBD2 (5 bases). This CDR3 has 15 residues. V lost 5 bases and J 2 bases, leaving 16 bases between the germline ends. Germline V gene lookup returns CDR1 MNHNS and CDR2 SASEGT. CDR3 sequence: CASSHGPIGTYEQYF. The DNA of the CDR3 is TGTGCCAGCAGTCACGGACCTATCGGGACCTACGAGCAGTACTTC.

The chain joins TRBV19 to TRBJ2-6; TRBD1 agrees at 8 bases. The CDR3 has 15 residues. Per germline, CDR1 LNHDA and CDR2 SQIVND (reference sequence). The trim removed 8 bases at V and 0 bases at J, leaving 3 bases unmatched. The CDR3 sequence: CASRTGGSGANVLTF. The CDR3 nucleotides are TGTGCCAGTCGAACAGGGGGCTCTGGGGCCAACGTCCTGACTTTC.

This clonotype has more than one count but fewer than ten. This chain links TRBV7-2 with TRBJ2-5; 11 bases fit TRBD2. V dropped 10 bases and J dropped 3; count of bases not matched to a gene: 10. CDR1 and CDR2 from the germline V gene are SGHTA and FQGNSA. This CDR3 has 15 amino acids. CDR3 coding DNA: TGTGCCACCCAGAACCTGGGACTAGCGGAAGAGACCCAGTACTTC. It encodes CATQNLGLAEETQYF.

This chain connects TRBV28 to TRBJ2-3, with unresolved D. This CDR3 is built from 15 residues. Germline lookup yields CDR1 MDHEN and CDR2 SYDVKM. The V gene lost 6 bases and the J gene lost 0 bases, with 13 bases spanning the gap. In DNA form, the CDR3 reads TGTGCCAGCAGCCCTCTCAAGGGAAGCACAGATACGCAGTATTTT. Amino acids: CASSPLKGSTDTQYF.

The chain couples TRBV19 to TRBJ2-3; 8 bases line up with TRBD2. The junction had 10 bases not matched to a gene; V was cut back by 8 bases and J by 3 bases. Germline V gives CDR1 LNHDA, CDR2 SQIVND (reference sequence). This CDR3 is built from 15 residues. CDR3 amino acids: CASGISASGTDTQYF. DNA for the CDR3: TGTGCCAGTGGGATATCGGCTAGCGGGACAGATACGCAGTATTTT. Drawing the rest from reference TRBV19 and TRBJ2-3, the complete variable domain is DGGITQSPKYLFRKEGQNVTLSCEQNLNHDAMYWYRQDPGQGLRLIYYSQIVNDFQKGDIAEGYSVSREKKESFPLTVTSAQKNPTAFYLCASGISASGTDTQYFGPGTRLTVL.

A few counts support this clonotype. This sequence joins TRBV7-3 and TRBJ1-1, with a weak D call TRBD1 (5 bases). V was trimmed by 0 bases and J by 1 base, leaving 6 bases between them. The CDR3 length is 14 residues. Germline CDR1 and CDR2: SGHTA and FQGTGA. CDR3 coding DNA: TGTGCCAGCAGCTTAACGGGGGGGAACACTGAAGCTTTCTTT. Translation: CASSLTGGNTEAFF.

The chain has TRBV2 and TRBJ2-5, with D possibly being TRBD1 (6 bases). This CDR3 is built from 14 residues. Per germline, CDR1 SNHLY and CDR2 FYNNEI. Between the trimmed V and J ends, which lost 2 bases and 5 bases, there was a span of 12 bases. CDR3 sequence reads: CASSEQGQEETQYF. The CDR3 DNA is TGTGCCAGCAGTGAACAGGGGCAGGAGGAGACCCAGTACTTC. The full variable domain, with the rest looked up from reference TRBV2 and TRBJ2-5, is EPEVTQTPSHQVTQMGQEVILRCVPISNHLYFYWYRQILGQKVEFLVSFYNNEISEKSEIFDDQFSVERPDGSNFTLKIRSTKLEDSAMYFCASSEQGQEETQYFGPGTRLLVL.

This chain connects TRBV6-5 to TRBJ2-7; D remains ambiguous. The CDR3 loop spans 13 amino acids. The germline V gene encodes CDR1 MNHEY and CDR2 SVGAGI. V shed 0 bases and J shed 4 bases, with 7 bases lying between them. The CDR3 spells CASSYSSTYEQYF. Here the CDR3 DNA reads TGTGCCAGCAGTTACTCGTCTACATACGAGCAGTACTTC.

The rearrangement links TRBV20-1 to TRBJ2-7; 7 bases map to TRBD2. Germline CDR1 reads DFQATT; CDR2 reads SNEGSKA (reference sequence). This CDR3 has 15 amino acids. The V segment lost 0 bases and the J segment 2 bases; nucleotides outside the gene matches: 7. Here the CDR3 DNA reads TGCAGTGCTAGAGAGGGAGGGAGGTACCCCTACGAGCAGTACTTC. Residues: CSAREGGRYPYEQYF.

The chain employs TRBV6-1 and TRBJ2-7; TRBD2 aligns across 10 bases. This CDR3 comprises 14 residues. CDR1 MNHNS and CDR2 SASEGT come from the germline V gene. Trimming took 6 bases from V and 3 from J; bases not matched to a gene: 5. CDR3 sequence (DNA): TGTGCCAGCAGGGGGGTAGCGGGAGGCTACGAGCAGTACTTC. It yields the protein CASRGVAGGYEQYF.

By share, this clonotype counts as medium-sized. The chain recombines TRBV6-1 with TRBJ1-1; D ambiguous. The CDR3 sequence is 14 residues long. V lost 5 bases and J lost 0, with 10 bases in between. The germline V gene encodes CDR1 MNHNS and CDR2 SASEGT. CDR3 region: CASSRDPLNTEAFF. CDR3 in DNA: TGTGCCAGCAGTAGAGACCCCCTGAACACTGAAGCTTTCTTT.

This clonotype was seen a handful of times. The chain joins TRBV2 to TRBJ2-7, with 9 positions matching TRBD2. V gave up 9 bases and J gave up 2 bases; unmatched junction bases: 2. There are 12 residues in the CDR3. Germline assignment: CDR1 SNHLY and CDR2 FYNNEI. The CDR3 protein is CASRLAAYEQYF. CDR3 DNA sequence: TGTGCCAGTCGACTAGCGGCCTACGAGCAGTACTTC. The entire variable domain, with the rest obtained from reference TRBV2 and TRBJ2-7, is as follows: EPEVTQTPSHQVTQMGQEVILRCVPISNHLYFYWYRQILGQKVEFLVSFYNNEISEKSEIFDDQFSVERPDGSNFTLKIRSTKLEDSAMYFCASRLAAYEQYFGPGTRLTVT.

The chain uses TRBV7-9 and TRBJ2-5, with D tentatively TRBD1 (6 bases). CDR3 length equals 13 residues. Per germline, CDR1 SEHNR and CDR2 FQNEAQ (reference sequence). The germline V and J ends were trimmed by 8 bases and 4 bases, with 14 bases remaining between them. Here the CDR3 DNA reads TGTGCCAGCGGCAGGGGCAGGGGAGAGACCCAGTACTTC. Protein sequence: CASGRGRGETQYF.

The chain carries TRBV28 and TRBJ1-1; D gene unclear. The CDR3 is 15 residues long. Trimming cost V 6 bases and J 0 bases, with 14 bases left between them. Germline V CDR1 and CDR2: MDHEN, SYDVKM. CDR3 bases: TGTGCCAGCAGCCCCTCTCTGGGAGTGAACACTGAAGCTTTCTTT. Residues: CASSPSLGVNTEAFF.